This T cell receptor (beta chain) was identified in a study of T cell responses to AZD1222 COVID-19 vaccine. This clone has a single count. Measured with immunoSEQ multiplex PCR; TCRdb has only the in-frame clones, and not every one. The sample contains around 140,000 clones, almost 90% of which appear only once. The CDR3 totals 15 residues. Germline V gene sequence: CDR1 MGHRA, CDR2 YSYEKL. V shed 0 bases and J 7 bases; nucleotides not matched to a gene: 7. The sample in question was peripheral blood, obtained 28 days after the second AZD1222 dose. This sequence was found in an adult who received the AZD1222 COVID-19 vaccine. This chain links TRBV4-1 with TRBJ1-1; 8 bases line up with TRBD1. CDR3 residues: CASSQDGQGLGEAFF. The CDR3, as DNA: TGCGCCAGCAGCCAAGATGGACAGGGCTTGGGTGAAGCTTTCTTT.